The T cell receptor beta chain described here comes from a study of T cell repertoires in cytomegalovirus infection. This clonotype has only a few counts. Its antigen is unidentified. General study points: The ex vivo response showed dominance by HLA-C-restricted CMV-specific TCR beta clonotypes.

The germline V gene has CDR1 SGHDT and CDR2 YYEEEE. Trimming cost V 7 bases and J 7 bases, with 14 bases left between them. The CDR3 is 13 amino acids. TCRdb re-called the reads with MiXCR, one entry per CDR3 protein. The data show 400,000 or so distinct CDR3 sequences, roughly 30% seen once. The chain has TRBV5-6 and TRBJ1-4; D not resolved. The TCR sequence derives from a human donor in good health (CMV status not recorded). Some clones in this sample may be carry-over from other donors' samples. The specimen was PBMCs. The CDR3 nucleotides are TGTGCCAGCGGACGACCCTTGGGTGAAAAACTGTTTTTT. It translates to CASGRPLGEKLFF.